In its sample, the clone carrying this T cell receptor (beta chain) was seen a few times. This sample stems from a study of Ad26.COV2.S vaccination and SARS-CoV-2 variants. Study as a whole: Participants got Ad26.COV2.S intramuscularly, once or twice 56 days apart.

Treatment given: 19 received Ad26.COV2.S at low or high dose, single or two shots; 5 received placebo; per-sample allocation not given. Specimens were obtained on day 63 following the first vaccine or placebo injection. V was shortened by 6 bases and J by 5 bases, with 11 bases between the two germline ends. The CDR3 sequence is 13 residues long. CDR1 and CDR2 (germline): MNHEY, SVGAGI. TCRdb keeps only in-frame clones here, not all; method: immunoSEQ multiplex PCR. The data show about 480,000 clones, 87% seen once. V usage is TRBV6-5 and J usage is TRBJ2-1; D gene unclear. This clonotype originated in a person between 18 and 60 years old who received the Ad26.COV2.S COVID-19 vaccine or a placebo. This specimen consisted of peripheral blood, obtained in a trial of Ad26.COV2.S vaccine versus placebo. CDR3 DNA: TGTGCCAGCAGCCAAGCCAGGAACAATGAGCAGTTCTTC. It specifies CASSQARNNEQFF.